These T cell receptor beta chains were read from a single sample in a study of T cells in Graves' hyperthyroidism and ophthalmopathy. TCRdb reprocessed the multiplex PCR reads with MiXCR, giving one entry per CDR3 protein. The sample carries about 280,000 distinct CDR3 sequences, about 25% recorded once. Material: blood. The source of these receptors is a man in his forties with Graves' hyperthyroidism that later progressed to Graves' ophthalmopathy. CDR3s include the opening cysteine and the closing phenylalanine or tryptophan. A D gene is named only where the DNA matches it firmly. A clone size is listed for some rows: how often the clone was seen (once, few, many), or a class if it is expanded.

-	TRBV9	TRBJ2-7	many	TGTGCCAGCAGCCATGTGTATGGGAGGACGTACGAGCAGTACTTC	CASSHVYGRTYEQYF
-	TRBV30	TRBJ1-1	-	TGTGCCTACTCCAGGGTTGACGCTGAAGCTTTCTTT	CAYSRVDAEAFF
-	TRBV11-2	TRBJ2-2	many	TGTGCCAGCAGCTTTTTGGTTAGGACCGGGGAGCTGTTTTTT	CASSFLVRTGELFF
TRBD1	TRBV11-2	TRBJ2-5	-	TGTGCCAGCAGCCAAAAGACAGGGATGATAGGAATTGGAGAGACCCAGTACTTC	CASSQKTGMIGIGETQYF
TRBD1	TRBV4-1	TRBJ1-1	-	TGCGCCAGCAGCCTAGTGGACAGGCGGCACACTGAAGCTTTCTTT	CASSLVDRRHTEAFF
-	TRBV16	TRBJ2-5	many	TGTGCCAGCAGCCAATCGTCCAGGGAGACCCAGTACTTC	CASSQSSRETQYF
-	TRBV5-6	TRBJ2-5	many	TGTGCCAGCAACCCAATTACTAGCTCAGAGACCCAGTACTTC	CASNPITSSETQYF
TRBD2	TRBV18	TRBJ2-2	many	TGTGCCAGCTCACCACCGACTAGCGGGAACACCGGGGAGCTGTTTTTT	CASSPPTSGNTGELFF
-	TRBV5-1	TRBJ2-7	many	TGCGCCAGCACCCAGGGGTTTAGCGACGAGCAGTACTTC	CASTQGFSDEQYF
-	TRBV14	TRBJ1-1	many	TGTGCCAGCAGCCAAGACCAGAACACTGAAGCTTTCTTT	CASSQDQNTEAFF
TRBD2	TRBV12-3/TRBV12-4	TRBJ2-4	once	TGTGCCAGCAGTTTAGTTAGCGGGAGTGCCAAAAACATTCAGTACTTC	CASSLVSGSAKNIQYF
TRBD2	TRBV28	TRBJ2-7	many	TGTGCCAGCAGATCTATGGCGGGAGTCTCGTACGAGCAGTACTTC	CASRSMAGVSYEQYF
-	TRBV6-1	TRBJ2-3	many	TGTGCCAGCAGTAAGCAGGACACAGATACGCAGTATTTT	CASSKQDTDTQYF
-	TRBV12-3/TRBV12-4	TRBJ1-1	many	TGTGCCAGCAGTTTTACGTTCGGGCGGGACACTGAAGCTTTCTTT	CASSFTFGRDTEAFF
TRBD1	TRBV11-2	TRBJ1-5	-	TGTGCCAGCAGCTTAGGGGCCAGGGGGAGCAATCAGCCCCAGCATTTT	CASSLGARGSNQPQHF
-	TRBV18	TRBJ1-5	many	TGTGCCAGCTCACCTGGACGGAACAATCAGCCCCAGCATTTT	CASSPGRNNQPQHF
-	TRBV28	TRBJ2-2	-	TGTCCTCAGGGGCGGGACAACACCGGGGAGCTGTTTTTT	CPQGRDNTGELFF
TRBD2	TRBV6-1	TRBJ2-7	-	TGTGCCAGCAAGGCGCTAGCGGAGGGGTCCTACGAGCAGTACTTC	CASKALAEGSYEQYF
TRBD1	TRBV19	TRBJ1-5	few	TGTGCCAGTAGTAACGGACAGGGGGGTTATCAGCCCCAGCATTTT	CASSNGQGGYQPQHF
-	TRBV6-4	TRBJ1-3	few	TGTGCCAGCAGGGACGACGAGTCTCCCTCTGGAAACACCATATATTTT	CASRDDESPSGNTIYF
-	TRBV28	TRBJ1-1	-	TGTGCCAGCAGTTTTGCCCATTTCACTGAAGCTTTCTTT	CASSFAHFTEAFF
-	TRBV27	TRBJ1-5	-	TGTGCCAGCAGTTTACTAGGCTCGGGCAATCAGCCCCAGCATTTT	CASSLLGSGNQPQHF
-	TRBV28	TRBJ2-2	many	TGTGCCAGCAGTGGAAGGAGGGAGCTGTTTTTT	CASSGRRELFF
-	TRBV12-3/TRBV12-4	TRBJ1-2	many	TGTGCCAGCAGTTTCGCAGGAGGGGCAGGCGGCTACACCTTC	CASSFAGGAGGYTF
-	TRBV6-1	TRBJ1-2	-	TGTGCCAGCAGTGAAAGCCCGGGAGGGCGGCATGGCTACACCTTC	CASSESPGGRHGYTF
-	TRBV28	TRBJ1-2	-	TGTGCCAGCAGTTATGACAGTACTCTCTATGGCTACACCTTC	CASSYDSTLYGYTF
-	TRBV10-3	TRBJ1-5	many	TGTGCCATCAGTGAAGTATTACACCTAAGGGAGGTCCATCCCTATAGCAATCAGCCCCAGCATTTT	CAISEVLHLREVHPYSNQPQHF
TRBD1	TRBV20-1	TRBJ1-6	-	TGCAGTGCTAGACGGGTAGTCCAGGGGGTTAATTCACCCCTCCACTTT	CSARRVVQGVNSPLHF
-	TRBV7-9	TRBJ2-5	many	TGTGCCAGCAGCTATCATCTGTTCCAAGAGACCCAGTACTTC	CASSYHLFQETQYF
-	TRBV9	TRBJ2-7	many	TGTGCCAGCAGTTCCCGGTACCTCGAGCAGTACTTC	CASSSRYLEQYF
-	TRBV28	TRBJ2-7	-	TGTGCCAGCAGTTCTGGATTCGTCTCGGGCTTCTACGAGCAGTACTTC	CASSSGFVSGFYEQYF
-	TRBV12-5	TRBJ1-3	once	TGTGCTAGTGGTTTCTCCGCTGGAAACACCATATATTTT	CASGFSAGNTIYF
TRBD1	TRBV3-1	TRBJ1-1	many	TGTGCCAGCAGCCAACTGGACAGGGGGAGCACTGAAGCTTTCTTT	CASSQLDRGSTEAFF
-	TRBV6-5	TRBJ1-1	many	TGTGCCAGCTCCAATTTAGGAGCCATGAACACTGAAGCTTTCTTT	CASSNLGAMNTEAFF
TRBD2	TRBV20-1	TRBJ2-5	many	TGCAGTGCTAGAGATTTGGCGGGAGTATCAGAGACCCAGTACTTC	CSARDLAGVSETQYF
-	TRBV6-1	TRBJ2-7	many	TGTGCCAGCAGTGAAACGAGATACGAGCAGTACTTC	CASSETRYEQYF
-	TRBV10-3	TRBJ1-5	many	TGTGCCATCAGTGAGAACACTCAGCCCCAGCATTTT	CAISENTQPQHF
TRBD1	TRBV30	TRBJ2-1	many	TGTGCCTGGAGTGGGGGACAGGCCCTCCCGGGGTTCTTC	CAWSGGQALPGFF
TRBD1	TRBV27	TRBJ1-1	many	TGTGCCAGCAGTTTAACCAGGGGGGGGACTGAAGCTTTCTTT	CASSLTRGGTEAFF
TRBD1	TRBV18	TRBJ2-5	many	TGTGCCAGCTCAATGGGACAGTTTAAGACCCAGTACTTC	CASSMGQFKTQYF
TRBD2	TRBV4-1	TRBJ2-7	few	TGCGCCAGCAGCCAACCCAGTAGCGGGAGAGTCTCCTACGAGCAGTACTTC	CASSQPSSGRVSYEQYF
-	TRBV6-1	TRBJ1-5	many	TGTGCCAGCAGTCCCCTTGGGGACGCTAGCAATCAGCCCCAGCATTTT	CASSPLGDASNQPQHF
-	TRBV27	TRBJ2-7	many	TGTGCCAGCAGTTTAAGACACTCCGATATTTCCTACGAGCAGTACTTC	CASSLRHSDISYEQYF
-	TRBV19	TRBJ2-2	few	TGTGCCAGTAGTATAGTAGGACAGTCGAACACCGGGGAGCTGTTTTTT	CASSIVGQSNTGELFF
-	TRBV30	TRBJ1-1	many	TGTGCCTGGTGCCGATCTGAGAACACTGAAGCTTTCTTT	CAWCRSENTEAFF
-	TRBV7-2	TRBJ2-7	many	TGTGCCAGCAGCGCGGCACCTTCCTACGAGCAGTACTTC	CASSAAPSYEQYF
TRBD1	TRBV11-2	TRBJ2-7	-	TGTGCCAGCAGCTCGAGACGGACAGGACTCTCCTACGAGCAGTACTTC	CASSSRRTGLSYEQYF